Listed below are T cell receptor beta chains from one sample, sequenced in a study of blood T cell repertoires in COVID-19. The assay was immunoSEQ multiplex PCR, and TCRdb's table has in-frame clones only and misses some. The table has 60,000 to 75,000 clones, approximately 91% seen once. The sequenced material came from peripheral blood. These TCRs come from a human donor in a cohort sampled during active COVID-19. CDR3s include the opening cysteine and the closing phenylalanine or tryptophan. The order of the fields is D gene, V gene, J gene, clone size, CDR3 DNA, CDR3 protein. The D gene is left open where the match is weak. Clone size is given for some rows only: seen once, a few or many times, or a class if the clone is expanded.

D: .
V: TRBV11-3
J: TRBJ2-7
size: .
DNA: TGTGCCAGCAGCTTCGACAGGCTTTATCCGGACGAGCAGTACTTC
CDR3: CASSFDRLYPDEQYF

D: TRBD1
V: TRBV10-3
J: TRBJ1-2
size: .
DNA: TGTGCCATCAGTGAGGCGAAACAGGGGGCACGTGGCTACACCTTC
CDR3: CAISEAKQGARGYTF

D: TRBD2
V: TRBV6-1
J: TRBJ2-5
size: .
DNA: TGTGCCAGCAGTGCGCCCGGGACTAGCGGGAGGATACAGACCCAGTACTTC
CDR3: CASSAPGTSGRIQTQYF

D: TRBD1
V: TRBV2
J: TRBJ2-7
size: .
DNA: TGTGCCAGCAGTCCCGGGACAGGATTCTACGAGCAGTACTTC
CDR3: CASSPGTGFYEQYF

D: .
V: TRBV10-1
J: TRBJ2-1
size: .
DNA: TGCGCCAGCAGTGACGGAAGCGCCGCCTACAATGAGCAGTTCTTC
CDR3: CASSDGSAAYNEQFF

D: .
V: TRBV6-5
J: TRBJ1-6
size: .
DNA: TGTGCCAGCACCCCAACACGGGTGGGTGACCTCCACTTT
CDR3: CASTPTRVGDLHF

D: .
V: TRBV27
J: TRBJ1-1
size: .
DNA: TGTGCCAGCAGCCCCGGCCAGGCGAACACTGAAGCTTTCTTT
CDR3: CASSPGQANTEAFF

D: TRBD2
V: TRBV6-5
J: TRBJ2-3
size: .
DNA: TGTGCCGGCGCCCTAGCGGGGAGCACAGATACGCAGTATTTT
CDR3: CAGALAGSTDTQYF

D: TRBD2
V: TRBV5-6
J: TRBJ2-3
size: few
DNA: TGTGCCAGCAGCTTGGCCGGGACTAGGCTCACAGATACGCAGTATTTT
CDR3: CASSLAGTRLTDTQYF

D: TRBD1
V: TRBV12-3/TRBV12-4
J: TRBJ2-1
size: .
DNA: TGTGCCAGCAGTTTTGAGGGGGCGTATGAGCAGTTCTTC
CDR3: CASSFEGAYEQFF

D: TRBD1
V: TRBV5-4
J: TRBJ2-5
size: once
DNA: TGTGCCAGCAGCCCGGGACAGGGACAAGAGACCCAGTACTTC
CDR3: CASSPGQGQETQYF

D: .
V: TRBV4-2
J: TRBJ2-1
size: .
DNA: TGTGCCAGCAGCCAAGAAGTCCGTCTAGCGAAATACAATGAGCAGTTCTTC
CDR3: CASSQEVRLAKYNEQFF

D: TRBD2
V: TRBV11-3
J: TRBJ2-6
size: .
DNA: TGTGCCAGCAGCTTAGACGGACTAGCGGGAGCTGGGGCCAACGTCCTGACTTTC
CDR3: CASSLDGLAGAGANVLTF

D: TRBD2
V: TRBV6-2/TRBV6-3
J: TRBJ2-7
size: few
DNA: TGTGCCAGCAGTTACTACTCCGCGGGAGGCTACGAGCAGTACTTC
CDR3: CASSYYSAGGYEQYF

D: .
V: TRBV5-5
J: TRBJ1-4
size: .
DNA: TGTGCCAGCAGACAGGGTTGGACTAATGAAAAACTGTTTTTT
CDR3: CASRQGWTNEKLFF

D: .
V: TRBV3-1/TRBV3-2
J: TRBJ2-5
size: .
DNA: TGTGCCAGCAGCCATTACCGAGAAGAGACCCAGTACTTC
CDR3: CASSHYREETQYF

D: .
V: TRBV5-1
J: TRBJ2-1
size: .
DNA: TGCGCCAGCAGCCCTATGGAGGGCTCCTACAATGAGCAGTTCTTC
CDR3: CASSPMEGSYNEQFF

D: .
V: TRBV7-8
J: TRBJ2-2
size: .
DNA: TGTGCCAGCAGCGGATGGCGGGGAACCGGGGAGCTGTTTTTT
CDR3: CASSGWRGTGELFF

D: .
V: TRBV11-2
J: TRBJ2-1
size: .
DNA: TGTGCCAGCAGCTTAGACCCTAGGCTAGCAACCCAACGCAATGAGCAGTTCTTC
CDR3: CASSLDPRLATQRNEQFF

D: TRBD2
V: TRBV19
J: TRBJ2-1
size: .
DNA: TGTGCCAGTACCCAGGGACTAGCGGGGCGGGATGAGCAGTTCTTC
CDR3: CASTQGLAGRDEQFF

D: .
V: TRBV12-5
J: TRBJ1-1
size: .
DNA: TGTGCTAGTGGTTTGGTACTCGGAGGTGTGAACACTGAAGCTTTCTTT
CDR3: CASGLVLGGVNTEAFF

D: TRBD1
V: TRBV7-2
J: TRBJ1-2
size: .
DNA: TGTGCCAGCAGCAGTACAGGGGACGCCCTACATGGCTACACCTTC
CDR3: CASSSTGDALHGYTF

D: TRBD2
V: TRBV23-1
J: TRBJ2-3
size: .
DNA: TGCGCCAGCAGTCAGTCCTCTAGCGGGAGGGCCGGGAGCACAGATACGCAGTATTTT
CDR3: CASSQSSSGRAGSTDTQYF

D: .
V: TRBV10-3
J: TRBJ2-7
size: .
DNA: TGTGCCATCAGTGCGACTAGTAGGACCCACGAGCAGTACTTC
CDR3: CAISATSRTHEQYF

D: .
V: TRBV7-9
J: TRBJ2-7
size: .
DNA: TGTGCCAGCAGCTTCGTGGGCAGGCCCGGCTCCGAGCAGTACTTC
CDR3: CASSFVGRPGSEQYF